Sequencing of this T cell receptor beta chain was carried out in a study of blood T cell repertoires in COVID-19. The wider study: Sites in the United States, Italy and Spain provided acute and convalescent COVID-19 samples. In each case, the material was cDNA or gDNA derived from T cells, B-cell-depleted T cells, or PBMCs.

In the authors' workflow: From reference gene primer amplification, estimates of nucleated cell counts were derived. The assay was immunoSEQ multiplex PCR, and TCRdb's table has in-frame clones only and misses some. V and J calls and clone size follow that table, whereas D and trimming were derived from the DNA. The table includes 99,000 or so clones, 82% detected once. This clone has more than one count but fewer than ten. There are 15 residues in the CDR3. V was cut by 2 bases and J by 2 bases, with 11 bases left in between. Germline assignment: CDR1 SGDLS and CDR2 YYNGEE. Specimen: peripheral blood. The receptor comes from a man in his 60s with acute or convalescent COVID-19. The chain recombines TRBV9 with TRBJ1-5; D not certain. The CDR3 sequence is CASSVGGSGNQPQHF. The CDR3 coding sequence is TGTGCCAGCAGCGTTGGCGGGTCGGGCAATCAGCCCCAGCATTTT.